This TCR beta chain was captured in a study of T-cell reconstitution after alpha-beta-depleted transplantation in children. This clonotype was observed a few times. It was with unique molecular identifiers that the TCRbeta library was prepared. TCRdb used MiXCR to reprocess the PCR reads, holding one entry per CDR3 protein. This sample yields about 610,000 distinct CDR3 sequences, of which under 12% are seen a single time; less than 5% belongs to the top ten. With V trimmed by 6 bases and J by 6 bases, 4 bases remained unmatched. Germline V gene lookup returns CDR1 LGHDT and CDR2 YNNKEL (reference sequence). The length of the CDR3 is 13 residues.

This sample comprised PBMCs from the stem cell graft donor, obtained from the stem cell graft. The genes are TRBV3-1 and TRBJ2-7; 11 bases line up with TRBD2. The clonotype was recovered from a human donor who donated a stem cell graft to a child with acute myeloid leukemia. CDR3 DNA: TGTGCCAGCAGTCGACTAGCGGGAATCGAGCAGTACTTC. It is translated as CASSRLAGIEQYF.